A single sample gave rise to the 25 T cell receptor beta chains below, sequenced in a study of CD8+ T cells in alopecia areata. Described treatment: oral pan-JAK inhibitor, 5-10 mg twice daily. Extracted RNA was reverse transcribed into cDNA, the sequencing template. Sequencing was performed with immunoSEQ multiplex PCR; in TCRdb, only in-frame clones are kept and a portion is missing. The sample contains fewer than 350,000 clones, nearly 60% of which appear only once. The sequences come from CD4+ T cells sorted from blood, collected at week 24, from a patient treated with tofacitinib. The receptors come from a human donor with alopecia areata.

This clone was counted only a few times. The chain carries TRBV6-6 and TRBJ1-3; D unclear. The CDR3 runs to 16 residues. V was pared by 2 bases and J by 0 bases, with 11 bases between. Germline loops: CDR1 MNHNY, CDR2 SVGAGI (reference sequence). The CDR3 is CASSYGYSDSGNTIYF. The DNA of the CDR3 is TGTGCCAGCAGTTACGGGTACAGTGACTCTGGAAACACCATATATTTT.

This chain joins TRBV10-3 and TRBJ2-3, with 7 bases that match TRBD2. Germline CDR1 and CDR2: ENHRY and SYGVKD. Trimming cost V 6 bases and J 1 base; bases outside gene matches: 1. CDR3 length: 13 amino acids. CDR3 sequence reads: CAISLAGTDTQYF. As DNA, the CDR3 is TGTGCCATCAGCCTAGCGGGCACAGATACGCAGTATTTT.

A few counts support this clone. The V and J genes are TRBV7-9 and TRBJ2-7; perhaps TRBD1 as D (8 bases). CDR3 length equals 14 residues. Germline assignment: CDR1 SEHNR and CDR2 FQNEAQ (reference sequence). The ends were cut back, 7 bases at V and 3 bases at J, with 16 bases in the middle. This CDR3 is CASTNRGGGYEQYF. CDR3 in DNA: TGTGCCAGCACCAACAGGGGGGGAGGCTACGAGCAGTACTTC.

V usage is TRBV5-1 and J usage is TRBJ2-7, with a tentative D call TRBD1 (7 bases). Germline V lookup: CDR1 SGHRS, CDR2 YFSETQ. The CDR3 is 16 residues long. The V end lost 0 bases, the J end lost 3 bases, and 16 bases lay between the germline ends. The CDR3 here is CASSLVLSGGSYEQYF. CDR3 coding DNA: TGCGCCAGCAGCTTGGTTCTCTCAGGGGGGAGCTACGAGCAGTACTTC.

This clone was detected only a few times. V gene TRBV7-2 combines with J gene TRBJ2-3, with 11 bases lining up with TRBD2. The J segment lost 0 bases and the V segment lost 2 bases, leaving 1 base of the junction unmatched. The CDR3 extends over 16 amino acids. Per the germline V gene, CDR1 is SGHTA and CDR2 is FQGNSA. The CDR3 protein is CASSLRLAGSTDTQYF. For the CDR3, the DNA is TGTGCCAGCAGCTTAAGACTAGCGGGGAGCACAGATACGCAGTATTTT.

This clone was observed a few times. The CDR3 bases are TGTGCCAGCAGTTTATCTGGGGGGCCGAACTATGGCTACACCTTC. It is translated as CASSLSGGPNYGYTF. The chain combines TRBV27 with TRBJ1-2, with TRBD1 as a possible D gene (6 bases). The CDR3 is 15 residues long. V was clipped by 0 bases and J by 2 bases, with 10 bases between them. Looked up from germline, CDR1 is MNHEY and CDR2 is SMNVEV (reference sequence).

V usage is TRBV15 and J usage is TRBJ2-3; 7 nucleotides match TRBD2. Germline-derived CDR1 and CDR2 are LNHNV and YYDKDF (reference sequence). V gave up 0 bases and J gave up 4 bases; unmatched junction bases: 7. This CDR3 has 16 amino acids. The CDR3 loop is CATSRDPGGGADTQYF. CDR3 sequence (DNA): TGTGCCACCAGCAGAGATCCCGGCGGGGGAGCAGATACGCAGTATTTT.

This rearrangement joins TRBV29-1 to TRBJ1-1; weak D call: TRBD1 (6 bases). CDR1 is SQVTM and CDR2 is ANQGSEA in the germline V gene. The CDR3 is 12 residues long. CDR3 DNA sequence: TGCGGCACTGGGCGCGGGACACCTGAAGCTTTCTTT. It is translated as CGTGRGTPEAFF. Together with reference TRBV29-1 and TRBJ1-1, the CDR3 gives the full variable domain: SAVISQKPSRDICQRGTSLTIQCQVDSQVTMMFWYRQQPGQSLTLIATANQGSEATYESGFVIDKFPISRPNLTFSTLTVSNMSPEDSSIYLCGTGRGTPEAFFGQGTRLTVV.

V and J are TRBV15 and TRBJ2-7; D is unresolved. This CDR3 has 13 amino acids. Germline CDR1 is LNHNV and CDR2 is YYDKDF (reference sequence). Trimming removed 0 bases from V and 7 bases from J, with 10 bases in between. CDR3 in amino acids: CATSRDVWEEQYF. The CDR3 DNA follows: TGTGCCACCAGCAGAGATGTATGGGAAGAGCAGTACTTC.

The rearrangement links TRBV29-1 to TRBJ1-1, with D tentatively TRBD1 (5 bases). Trimming removed 4 bases from V and 1 base from J, with 10 bases in between. CDR1 SQVTM and CDR2 ANQGSEA come from the germline V gene. This CDR3 is built from 13 residues. CDR3 protein: CSVVRGRNTEAFF. The CDR3 DNA follows: TGCAGCGTTGTAAGGGGAAGGAACACTGAAGCTTTCTTT.

This sequence joins TRBV5-1 and TRBJ1-1; D uncertain. V was cut by 0 bases and J by 5 bases, with 14 bases left in between. Germline V gives CDR1 SGHRS, CDR2 YFSETQ. The CDR3 has 15 amino acids. CDR3 region: CASSLVAGSDTEAFF. The CDR3, as DNA: TGCGCCAGCAGCTTGGTGGCGGGTTCCGATACTGAAGCTTTCTTT.

The CDR3 DNA follows: TGCGCCAGCAGCTTGGAACCAGCGGGTAGCTCCTACGAGCAGTACTTC. Protein sequence: CASSLEPAGSSYEQYF. V is TRBV5-1 and J is TRBJ2-7, with a possible D match to TRBD2 (6 bases). Germline V gene data show CDR1 as SGHRS and CDR2 as YFSETQ. The CDR3 loop spans 16 amino acids. V shed 0 bases and J shed 0 bases, with 13 bases lying between them. The variable domain in full, with the rest retrieved from reference TRBV5-1 and TRBJ2-7, is KAGVTQTPRYLIKTRGQQVTLSCSPISGHRSVSWYQQTPGQGLQFLFEYFSETQRNKGNFPGRFSGRQFSNSRSEMNVSTLELGDSALYLCASSLEPAGSSYEQYFGPGTRLTVT.

Comments on this clone: A read error may account for a junction end that differs from germline. The CDR3 DNA follows: TGTGCAAGCAGGGGGTCGTACTATGGCTACACCTTC. Protein sequence: CASRGSYYGYTF. The V gene is TRBV2, the J gene TRBJ1-2; TRBD1 agrees at 7 bases. This CDR3 is built from 12 residues. CDR1 is SNHLY and CDR2 is FYNNEI in the germline V gene.

J is TRBJ1-1 and V is TRBV7-2, with 8 bases matching TRBD1. Germline assignment: CDR1 SGHTA and CDR2 FQGNSA. CDR3 length equals 17 residues. Trimming cost V 6 bases and J 6 bases; bases outside gene matches: 18. The CDR3 region is CASSPTGAIMGNSEAFF. In DNA form, the CDR3 reads TGTGCCAGCAGTCCGACAGGGGCGATTATGGGAAACTCTGAAGCTTTCTTT.

The chain combines TRBV29-1 with TRBJ1-2; TRBD1 matches 8 bases. V was clipped by 4 bases and J by 0 bases; unmatched bases: 10. Germline CDR1 and CDR2: SQVTM and ANQGSEA. The CDR3 has 16 amino acids. CDR3 region: CSVAPRTGTSNYGYTF. CDR3 coding DNA: TGCAGCGTTGCACCTAGGACAGGGACATCTAACTATGGCTACACCTTC. Full variable domain (remainder filled in from reference TRBV29-1 and TRBJ1-2): SAVISQKPSRDICQRGTSLTIQCQVDSQVTMMFWYRQQPGQSLTLIATANQGSEATYESGFVIDKFPISRPNLTFSTLTVSNMSPEDSSIYLCSVAPRTGTSNYGYTFGSGTRLTVV.

The chain has TRBV23-1 and TRBJ1-5, with 8 nucleotides matching TRBD1. TRBV23-1 is designated an ORF whose function remains uncertain. The CDR3 totals 14 residues. The junction had 4 bases not matched to a gene; V was cut back by 6 bases and J by 3 bases. The CDR3 protein is CASSGQGFNQPQHF. The CDR3 DNA is TGCGCCAGCAGCGGACAGGGTTTCAATCAGCCCCAGCATTTT.

This clone was detected once. This chain uses TRBV19 with TRBJ1-5; 9 nucleotides align to TRBD1. Unmatched junction bases numbered 8, after V lost 11 bases and J lost 6 bases. The CDR3 runs 13 residues. Germline assignment: CDR1 LNHDA and CDR2 SQIVND (reference sequence). The CDR3 loop is CAATGGAGQPQHF. The CDR3, as DNA: TGTGCCGCGACAGGGGGGGCGGGTCAGCCCCAGCATTTT.

The V gene is TRBV23-1, the J gene TRBJ2-1; D might be TRBD1 (7 bases). TRBV23-1 has ORF status, its function being uncertain. This CDR3 region has 19 residues. The V and J ends lost 0 bases and 3 bases respectively, with 21 bases between them. For the CDR3, the DNA is TGCGCCAGCAGTCAATCGAAGGGGGGAGACCGGGACAGCTACAATGAGCAGTTCTTC. It is translated as CASSQSKGGDRDSYNEQFF.

This clone has only a few counts. V and J are TRBV6-1 and TRBJ2-1; D perhaps matches TRBD1 (6 bases). The CDR3 runs 12 residues. Germline CDR1 MNHNS, CDR2 SASEGT. With 7 bases removed from V and 7 bases from J, the gap between germline ends came to 11 bases. CDR3 region: CASTPDRNEQFF. CDR3 nucleotide sequence: TGTGCCAGCACCCCGGACAGAAATGAGCAGTTCTTC.

J is TRBJ1-1 and V is TRBV14, with 7 nucleotides matching TRBD1. Germline CDR1 reads SGHDN; CDR2 reads FVKESK. The CDR3 loop spans 15 amino acids. Trimming at V came to 3 bases and at J to 6 bases, leaving 10 bases not matched to a gene. The CDR3 DNA sequence: TGTGCCAGCAGCCAGCGGTGGGCAGGGGGATCTGAAGCTTTCTTT. This encodes CASSQRWAGGSEAFF.

This clone was recorded a few times. The chain is built from TRBV9 and TRBJ2-6, with 9 bases aligning to TRBD1. CDR3 length: 18 amino acids. The germline V gene has CDR1 SGDLS and CDR2 YYNGEE. V was clipped by 1 base and J by 1 base; unmatched bases: 6. CDR3 coding DNA: TGTGCCAGCAGCGTATACGGGACAGGGTGGTCTGGGGCCAACGTCCTGACTTTC. Its translation: CASSVYGTGWSGANVLTF. Based on the CDR3 plus reference TRBV9 and TRBJ2-6, the full variable domain is DSGVTQTPKHLITATGQRVTLRCSPRSGDLSVYWYQQSLDQGLQFLIQYYNGEERAKGNILERFSAQQFPDLHSELNLSSLELGDSALYFCASSVYGTGWSGANVLTFGAGSRLTVL.

The rearrangement uses TRBV7-9 and TRBJ2-5; weak D call: TRBD1 (7 bases). CDR3 length: 17 amino acids. The V end lost 1 base, the J end lost 5 bases, and 20 bases lay between the germline ends. CDR1 and CDR2 (germline): SEHNR, FQNEAQ (reference sequence). The DNA of the CDR3 is TGTGCCAGCAGCTTAGGCGGTTGGGCAGGGGGGTCGGAGACCCAGTACTTC. Protein product: CASSLGGWAGGSETQYF.

The chain uses TRBV2 and TRBJ2-5; 9 bases match TRBD1. The CDR3 totals 15 residues. Germline CDR1 reads SNHLY; CDR2 reads FYNNEI. J was trimmed by 5 bases and V by 8 bases; bases with no gene match: 12. The CDR3 coding sequence is TGTGCCAGCCGAGGGACAGGGATGCGGGAGGAGACCCAGTACTTC. Protein sequence: CASRGTGMREETQYF.

The chain uses TRBV5-4 and TRBJ1-1, with D unclear. The ends were cut back, 5 bases at V and 1 base at J, with 9 bases in the middle. The germline V gene encodes CDR1 SGHNT and CDR2 YYREEE (reference sequence). This CDR3 is 13 amino acids long. The CDR3 coding sequence is TGTGCCAGCAGTCAGCCTGGGAACACTGAAGCTTTCTTT. It is translated as CASSQPGNTEAFF.

The chain combines TRBV30 with TRBJ1-1; D ambiguous. CDR3 length equals 13 residues. Germline CDR1 GTSNPN, CDR2 SVGIG (reference sequence). V lost 3 bases and J 0 bases, leaving 8 bases between the germline ends. The CDR3 loop is CAWRIGMNTEAFF. CDR3 coding DNA: TGTGCCTGGAGGATAGGGATGAACACTGAAGCTTTCTTT. Full variable domain (outside the CDR3, taken from reference TRBV30 and TRBJ1-1): SQTIHQWPATLVQPVGSPLSLECTVEGTSNPNLYWYRQAAGRGLQLLFYSVGIGQISSEVPQNLSASRPQDRQFILSSKKLLLSDSGFYLCAWRIGMNTEAFFGQGTRLTVV.